The 27 T cell receptor beta chains presented below share a single source sample, sequenced in a study of Ad26.COV2.S vaccination and SARS-CoV-2 variants. Generated by immunoSEQ multiplex PCR, the TCRdb table keeps only in-frame clones and is missing some. The data hold about 350,000 clones, with approximately 90% observed a single time. Treatment specified: approximately 18 received Ad26.COV2.S at low or high dose, single or two shots; roughly five received placebo; per-sample allocation not given. Day 63 after the first injection of vaccine or placebo was the sampling time. The sample in question was peripheral blood, obtained in a trial of Ad26.COV2.S vaccine versus placebo. The receptors stem from a person aged 18-60 years who received the Ad26.COV2.S COVID-19 vaccine or a placebo.

The chain uses TRBV12-5 and TRBJ2-2; tentatively, D is TRBD1 (6 bases). V was clipped by 6 bases and J by 2 bases, with 13 bases between them. This CDR3 comprises 15 residues. Germline lookup yields CDR1 LGHNT and CDR2 FRNRAP. CDR3 DNA: TGTGCTAGTGGGACCGGACAGCCAAACACCGGGGAGCTGTTTTTT. This encodes CASGTGQPNTGELFF.

This clone was observed once. This chain connects TRBV6-6 to TRBJ1-1; 9 positions match TRBD1. V gave up 7 bases and J gave up 5 bases; unmatched junction bases: 14. The CDR3 is 16 residues long. CDR1 is MNHNY and CDR2 is SVGAGI in the germline V gene (reference sequence). Here the CDR3 DNA reads TGTGCCAGCATCCTCAAGCCCGGGACAGGGCGGACTGAAGCTTTCTTT. The encoded protein is CASILKPGTGRTEAFF.

The genes are TRBV19 and TRBJ1-1, with D hard to call. The CDR3 totals 11 residues. Germline V gene lookup returns CDR1 LNHDA and CDR2 SQIVND (reference sequence). V dropped 0 bases and J dropped 7 bases, with 3 bases sitting between them. CDR3 protein: CASSIDLEAFF. CDR3 in DNA: TGTGCCAGTAGTATAGACCTTGAAGCTTTCTTT.

The J gene is TRBJ2-7, the V gene TRBV27, with D unclear. CDR3 size: 15 residues. The V gene lost 5 bases and the J gene lost 2 bases, with 16 bases spanning the gap. Germline-derived CDR1 and CDR2 are MNHEY and SMNVEV (reference sequence). The CDR3 DNA reads as TGTGCCAGCAGTCCCCCTGGGCTCCGGGCCTACGAGCAGTACTTC. Translated, it gives CASSPPGLRAYEQYF.

This chain uses TRBV30 with TRBJ1-1; D remains unclear. The V and J ends lost 3 bases and 0 bases respectively, with 8 bases between them. Germline V gene data show CDR1 as GTSNPN and CDR2 as SVGIG (reference sequence). This CDR3 has 13 amino acids. The DNA of the CDR3 is TGTGCCTGGAGAGGCTCGGTGAACACTGAAGCTTTCTTT. The encoded protein is CAWRGSVNTEAFF. The full variable domain, its missing parts supplied by reference TRBV30 and TRBJ1-1, is SQTIHQWPATLVQPVGSPLSLECTVEGTSNPNLYWYRQAAGRGLQLLFYSVGIGQISSEVPQNLSASRPQDRQFILSSKKLLLSDSGFYLCAWRGSVNTEAFFGQGTRLTVV.

The chain employs TRBV5-5 and TRBJ2-5; a weak D match, TRBD1 (6 bases). Trimming shortened V by 5 bases and J by 4 bases, and 18 bases separated the two germline ends. CDR1 is SGHKS, CDR2 YYEKEE, per germline (reference sequence). The CDR3 runs 15 residues. The CDR3 sequence: CASSSHTGSGETQYF. The CDR3 nucleotides read TGTGCCAGCAGTTCACACACAGGGTCGGGAGAGACCCAGTACTTC. The variable domain in full, completed from reference TRBV5-5 and TRBJ2-5, reads DAGVTQSPTHLIKTRGQQVTLRCSPISGHKSVSWYQQVLGQGPQFIFQYYEKEERGRGNFPDRFSARQFPNYSSELNVNALLLGDSALYLCASSSHTGSGETQYFGPGTRLLVL.

This chain uses TRBV5-1 with TRBJ2-3, with D possibly matching TRBD1 (5 bases). With 4 bases removed from V and 4 bases from J, the gap between germline ends came to 16 bases. Germline-derived CDR1 and CDR2 are SGHRS and YFSETQ. CDR3 length equals 15 residues. The CDR3 nucleotides read TGCGCCAGCAGCCCTCGGACACTTTTGTCAGATACGCAGTATTTT. This encodes CASSPRTLLSDTQYF.

The J gene is TRBJ2-1, the V gene TRBV5-1; TRBD2 matches at 7 bases. Trimming took 3 bases from V and 4 from J; bases not matched to a gene: 13. Germline V lookup: CDR1 SGHRS, CDR2 YFSETQ. CDR3 size: 17 residues. CDR3 region: CASSSLQGGSAYNEQFF. The CDR3 DNA reads TGCGCCAGCAGCTCACTCCAGGGCGGGAGTGCTTACAATGAGCAGTTCTTC.

The chain has TRBV19 and TRBJ2-7; 8 bases align to TRBD1. The CDR3 runs 14 residues. Germline V gene data show CDR1 as LNHDA and CDR2 as SQIVND (reference sequence). V shed 4 bases and J 2 bases; nucleotides not matched to a gene: 4. The CDR3 DNA sequence: TGTGCCAGTAGTAACAGGGGGTTCACCTACGAGCAGTACTTC. It yields the protein CASSNRGFTYEQYF.

J is TRBJ1-2 and V is TRBV11-2, with 7 bases lining up with TRBD1. The CDR3 totals 14 residues. The germline V gene encodes CDR1 SGHAT and CDR2 FQNNGV. V trimming: 5 bases; J trimming: 4 bases; junction bases outside the gene matches: 7. The DNA for the CDR3 is TGTGCCAGCAGCAAAAGACAGGGAGGCTATGGCTACACCTTC. This encodes CASSKRQGGYGYTF.

The chain links TRBV2 to TRBJ2-7, with D maybe TRBD1 (5 bases). CDR3 length: 12 amino acids. Germline lookup yields CDR1 SNHLY and CDR2 FYNNEI. V lost 1 base, J lost 7 bases, and 8 bases lay in between. The CDR3 bases are TGTGCCAGCAGTGAAGATGGGGCGGAGCAGTACTTC. The encoded protein is CASSEDGAEQYF.

This chain connects TRBV3-1 (or the pseudogene TRBV3-2) to TRBJ2-7; a weak D match, TRBD1 (6 bases). The CDR3 extends over 13 amino acids. Germline V CDR1 and CDR2: LGHDT, YNNKEL (reference sequence). V shed 6 bases and J shed 1 base, with 10 bases lying between them. CDR3 sequence: CASSQGPSYEQYF. The CDR3 DNA follows: TGTGCCAGCAGTCAGGGGCCATCCTACGAGCAGTACTTC.

DNA of the CDR3: TGTGCCAGCAGCCCCCCGGACAGGACAAGCTCCTACGAGCAGTACTTC. It translates to CASSPPDRTSSYEQYF. The rearrangement uses TRBV28 and TRBJ2-7; 7 bases fit TRBD1. V shed 6 bases and J 0 bases; nucleotides not matched to a gene: 11. In germline, CDR1 is MDHEN, CDR2 SYDVKM. The CDR3 is made up of 16 amino acids.

The chain couples TRBV2 to TRBJ1-2; D gene ambiguous. The germline V and J ends were trimmed by 4 bases and 7 bases, with 10 bases remaining between them. In germline, CDR1 is SNHLY, CDR2 FYNNEI. This CDR3 comprises 12 residues. CDR3 in amino acids: CASSVWESGYTF. CDR3 bases: TGTGCCAGCAGTGTCTGGGAGAGTGGCTACACCTTC.

The rearrangement links TRBV11-3 to TRBJ2-1; D not resolved. This CDR3 spans 13 amino acids. V was clipped by 0 bases and J by 15 bases, with 15 bases between them. Germline CDR1 SGHNT, CDR2 YENEEA. The CDR3 here is CASSLDLGLPPFF. CDR3 DNA: TGTGCCAGCAGCTTAGATCTGGGGTTACCACCGTTCTTC.

The chain recombines TRBV30 with TRBJ2-1; weak D call: TRBD1 (6 bases). The V end was cut by 3 bases, the J end by 7 bases, with 16 bases between. The CDR3 has 14 residues. Germline assignment: CDR1 GTSNPN and CDR2 SVGIG (reference sequence). CDR3 in DNA: TGTGCCTGGAGAGGGCCAGGGGAATTGAATGAGCAGTTCTTC. Protein sequence: CAWRGPGELNEQFF.

The chain links TRBV12-3 or TRBV12-4 to TRBJ2-2; 10 nucleotides line up with TRBD2. The CDR3 has 12 amino acids. CDR3 coding DNA: TGTATCAGCGGGGGGGGTTACGGGGAGCTGTTTTTT. The encoded protein is CISGGGYGELFF.

This chain connects TRBV5-1 to TRBJ1-6, with unresolved D. The germline V and J ends were trimmed by 2 bases and 7 bases, with 13 bases remaining between them. Germline CDR1 and CDR2: SGHRS and YFSETQ. This CDR3 is built from 15 residues. CDR3 in amino acids: CASSLASRINSPLHF. The CDR3, as DNA: TGCGCCAGCAGCTTAGCTAGCCGGATAAATTCACCCCTCCACTTT.

This chain links TRBV2 with TRBJ2-7; D is possibly TRBD2 (5 bases). The germline V and J ends were trimmed by 7 bases and 3 bases, with 10 bases remaining between them. Germline V CDR1 and CDR2: SNHLY, FYNNEI. CDR3 length: 12 residues. The CDR3 DNA reads TGTGCCAGCACTGCGGGTTTCTACGAGCAGTACTTC. It is translated as CASTAGFYEQYF.

This chain uses TRBV2 with TRBJ1-2; D might be TRBD1 (5 bases). The CDR3 is 13 residues long. V was clipped by 5 bases and J by 5 bases, with 12 bases between them. CDR1 and CDR2 (germline): SNHLY, FYNNEI. The CDR3 DNA follows: TGTGCCAGCAGTCCTAGGGGTGGGTATGGCTACACCTTC. This encodes CASSPRGGYGYTF.

The chain uses TRBV6-2 or TRBV6-3 and TRBJ1-5, with a weak D call TRBD1 (6 bases). The V end lost 0 bases, the J end lost 0 bases, and 18 bases lay between the germline ends. CDR1 MNHEY and CDR2 SVGEGT come from the germline V gene. There are 19 residues in the CDR3. The CDR3 sequence: CASSYSSGQTPYSNQPQHF. Written as DNA, the CDR3 is TGTGCCAGCAGTTACTCGAGCGGACAGACCCCTTATAGCAATCAGCCCCAGCATTTT.

The V call is TRBV10-3, the J call TRBJ2-2, with 7 bases matching TRBD2. The CDR3 runs to 15 residues. The germline V gene has CDR1 ENHRY and CDR2 SYGVKD. V lost 6 bases, J lost 4 bases, and 8 bases stayed unmatched. The CDR3 DNA follows: TGTGCCATCAGGGGAGGGACGGCGGCCACCGGGGAGCTGTTTTTT. It codes for CAIRGGTAATGELFF.

This chain connects TRBV6-2 or TRBV6-3 to TRBJ2-2, with 12 bases that match TRBD2. CDR3 length: 16 residues. V trimming: 5 bases; J trimming: 6 bases; junction bases outside the gene matches: 7. CDR1 is MNHEY and CDR2 is SVGEGT in the germline V gene. In nucleotides, the CDR3 is TGTGCCAGCAGTCAACTAGCGGGAGGCCCTGCCGGGGAGCTGTTTTTT. Translating gives CASSQLAGGPAGELFF.

The chain is built from TRBV7-7 and TRBJ2-1; no definite D call. From germline, CDR1 is SSHAT and CDR2 FNYEAQ (reference sequence). Trimming took 1 base from V and 8 from J, leaving 9 bases between them. CDR3 length: 13 amino acids. DNA for the CDR3: TGTGCCAGCAGCTTAGGCAGGTCCGATGAGCAGTTCTTC. Its translation: CASSLGRSDEQFF.

The chain is built from TRBV9 and TRBJ1-1; TRBD1 is a possible D gene (6 bases). Germline V gene lookup returns CDR1 SGDLS and CDR2 YYNGEE. The CDR3 is 14 residues long. Trimming left V 4 bases short and J 3 bases short, with 13 bases between. The CDR3 DNA sequence: TGTGCCAGCAGCACATCAGGGGTGTACACTGAAGCTTTCTTT. Translating it yields CASSTSGVYTEAFF.

This clone was seen only once. The chain has TRBV7-9 and TRBJ2-7; D ambiguous. Germline assignment: CDR1 SEHNR and CDR2 FQNEAQ (reference sequence). V lost 5 bases and J lost 2, with 10 bases in between. This CDR3 region has 13 residues. The CDR3, as DNA: TGTGCCAGCAGCCCGGCCGCAACCTACGAGCAGTACTTC. It codes for CASSPAATYEQYF.

The V call is TRBV5-1, the J call TRBJ1-1, with TRBD1 matching 8 bases. The germline CDR1 and CDR2 sequences are SGHRS and YFSETQ. The length of the CDR3 is 15 residues. Trimming took 4 bases from V and 5 from J; bases not matched to a gene: 10. The DNA of the CDR3 is TGCGCCAGCAGCGCCCGGACAGGGCAGGGTACTGAAGCTTTCTTT. As protein: CASSARTGQGTEAFF.